These 2 T cell receptor beta chains were sequenced from one sample in a study of cytomegalovirus exposure and HLA in healthy donors (dated by TCRdb to about 2017). The receptor library was made with the immunoSEQ multiplex PCR assay. For the multiplex PCR, a mixture combining 60 forward primers for TCR Vbeta segments and 13 reverse primers for TCR Jbeta segments was used. In TCRdb, the immuneACCESS table is reduced to in-frame sequences with V and J assigned. These tables do not hold every clone; where another copy was compared, an unresolved V gene accounts for under half, and the others remain unexplained. The sample table holds roughly 120,000 clones. The ten biggest clones cover around 3.6% of the sample. Sequencing was performed on PBMCs. These receptors were obtained from a man between 18 and 29 years old in good health and CMV-seronegative.

This chain uses TRBV30 with TRBJ1-1; tentatively, D is TRBD1 (5 bases). V shed 2 bases and J shed 5 bases, with 21 bases lying between them. This CDR3 has 16 amino acids. Germline assignment: CDR1 GTSNPN and CDR2 SVGIG (reference sequence). DNA of the CDR3: TGTGCCTGGAGTCTACTTAAGACTTCTAGGGGAACTGAAGCTTTCTTT. Encoded protein: CAWSLLKTSRGTEAFF.

CDR3 residues: CASSVTGTSGVRTYEQYF. Here the CDR3 DNA reads TGTGCCAGCAGCGTAACCGGGACTAGCGGGGTAAGGACCTACGAGCAGTACTTC. The rearrangement uses TRBV7-9 and TRBJ2-5; TRBD2 agrees at 13 bases. The end of the DNA is better explained by TRBJ2-7, so the J call may be wrong. CDR1 and CDR2 (germline): SEHNR, FQNEAQ (reference sequence). The CDR3 contains 18 residues.